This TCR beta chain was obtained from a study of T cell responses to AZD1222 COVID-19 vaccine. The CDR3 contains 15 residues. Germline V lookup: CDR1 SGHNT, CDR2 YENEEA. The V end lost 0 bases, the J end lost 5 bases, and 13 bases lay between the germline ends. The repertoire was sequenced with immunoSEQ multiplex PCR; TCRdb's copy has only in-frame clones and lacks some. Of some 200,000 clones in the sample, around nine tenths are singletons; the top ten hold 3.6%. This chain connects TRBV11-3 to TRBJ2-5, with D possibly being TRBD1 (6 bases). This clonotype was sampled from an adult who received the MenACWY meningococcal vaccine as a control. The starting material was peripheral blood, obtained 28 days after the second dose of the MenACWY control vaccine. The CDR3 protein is CASSLETGPLETQYF. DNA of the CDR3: TGTGCCAGCAGCTTAGAGACAGGCCCCCTGGAGACCCAGTACTTC.